This record covers a single T cell receptor (beta chain). The data stem from a study of shared clonotypes between healthy human individuals. TCRdb's table, derived via immunoSEQ multiplex PCR, lists solely in-frame clones and lacks some. Among about 490,000 clones listed, 79% were seen once. This sequence was found in a woman between 35 and 50 years old in good health. Some clones in this sample may be carry-over from other donors' samples. Specimen: PBMCs.

The CDR3 sequence: CASSVGAGGDQPQHF. DNA for the CDR3: TGTGCCAGCAGCGTAGGGGCCGGGGGTGATCAGCCCCAGCATTTT. This chain uses TRBV9 with TRBJ1-5; maybe TRBD1 (5 bases). The CDR3 consists of 15 residues. The V and J ends lost 0 bases and 5 bases respectively, with 12 bases between them. Germline-derived CDR1 and CDR2 are SGDLS and YYNGEE.